This is a list of T cell receptor beta chains from one sample in a study of cytomegalovirus exposure and HLA in healthy donors. Profiling relied on immunoSEQ multiplex PCR, and the TCRdb table lists in-frame clones only, not all of them. Of 85,000 to 100,000 clones in the sample, 75% to 85% were seen once. The sample was PBMCs. These receptors all stem from a middle-aged woman in good health and CMV-seronegative. The CDR3 runs from the conserved cysteine through the conserved F or W. D genes are given only for firm matches. Only some rows state a clone size, as once, few, many or a class for expanded clones.

V gene	J gene	clone size	D gene	CDR3 DNA	CDR3 protein
TRBV5-6	TRBJ1-1	.	.	TGTGCCAGCAGCTTGGAACATGAAGCTTTCTTT	CASSLEHEAFF
TRBV9	TRBJ2-7	.	.	TGTGCCAGCAGCGTTGGTGTGTTAACTACCTACGAGCAGTACTTC	CASSVGVLTTYEQYF
TRBV5-1	TRBJ1-5	few	.	TGCGCCAGCAGCTTGCGTCCCCGGACAGAAAATAGCAATCAGCCCCAGCATTTT	CASSLRPRTENSNQPQHF
TRBV27	TRBJ1-5	once	.	TGTGCCAGCAGTTTGGCGGGCTTCCGCTATCAGCCCCAGCATTTT	CASSLAGFRYQPQHF
TRBV19	TRBJ1-1	.	TRBD1	TGTGCCAGTATACCGGACAGGGGGCATACTGAAGCTTTCTTT	CASIPDRGHTEAFF
TRBV7-2	TRBJ1-1	.	TRBD1	TGTGCCAGCAGCCCACAGGGGACCACTGAAGCTTTCTTT	CASSPQGTTEAFF
TRBV28	TRBJ1-5	.	TRBD1	TGTGCCAGCAGTTTACCTCCTGGACAGGGGAGCAGTCAGCCCCAGAATTTT	CASSLPPGQGSSQPQNF
TRBV15	TRBJ2-5	.	TRBD2	TGTGCCACCAGCACCCCGCGGGTACTAGCGGGGGAAGAGACCCAGTACTTC	CATSTPRVLAGEETQYF
TRBV5-5	TRBJ1-2	.	.	TGTGCCAGCAGCCTGACAGAGAACTATGGCTACACCTTC	CASSLTENYGYTF
TRBV15	TRBJ1-4	.	.	TGTGCCACCAGCAACAGCCCAGGGTATGAAAAACTGTTTTTT	CATSNSPGYEKLFF
TRBV19	TRBJ1-5	once	TRBD1	TGTGCCAGTAGTGATTTGGCAGGGGGAAATCAGCCCCAGCATTTT	CASSDLAGGNQPQHF
TRBV7-9	TRBJ1-2	few	TRBD1	TGTGCCAGCAGCTGGGGGACAGGGGAGGATGGCTACACCTTC	CASSWGTGEDGYTF
TRBV5-6	TRBJ2-7	.	.	TGTGCCAGCAGCCCCGGGACAAACGAGCAGTACTTC	CASSPGTNEQYF
TRBV6-1	TRBJ2-7	.	TRBD1	TGTGCCAGCAGTGAAGGGGGGACAGCGCCCTACGAGCAGTACTTC	CASSEGGTAPYEQYF
TRBV7-9	TRBJ1-1	.	TRBD1	TGTGCCAGCAGCTTAGCCGGACAGGGGGCGACTGAAGCTTTCTTT	CASSLAGQGATEAFF
TRBV9	TRBJ2-3	.	TRBD2	TGTGCCAGCAGCCCCCTCGGGGGGGCCACAGATACGCAGTATTTT	CASSPLGGATDTQYF
TRBV5-8	TRBJ2-7	.	.	TGTGCCAGCAGCCAAGACAGGTTGAGGCAGTACTTC	CASSQDRLRQYF
TRBV5-4	TRBJ2-7	.	.	TGTGCCAGCAGCTTGGCAGGCGAAACCTACGAGCAGTACTTC	CASSLAGETYEQYF
TRBV7-2	TRBJ1-1	.	.	TGTGCCAGCAGCTTAAGGCGCGTCCAGGGTGGGGGGGGCGCTGAAGCTTTCTTT	CASSLRRVQGGGGAEAFF
TRBV6-5	TRBJ1-1	few	.	TGTGCCAGCAGGGGGGACAACATGAACACTGAAGCTTTCTTT	CASRGDNMNTEAFF
TRBV7-9	TRBJ1-1	.	.	TGTGCCAGCAGCTCCCCCGGACAAACTGAAGCTTTCTTT	CASSSPGQTEAFF
TRBV14	TRBJ2-2	.	TRBD1	TGTGCCAGCAGCCAAGAGGCAGGGGGCTGGACCGGGGAGCTGTTTTTT	CASSQEAGGWTGELFF
TRBV15	TRBJ1-3	once	.	TGTGCCACCAGCAGATCTAAGGGGGTTGGAAACACCATATATTTT	CATSRSKGVGNTIYF
TRBV2	TRBJ1-5	.	TRBD1	TGTGCCAGCAAGGACAGGGGCAATCAGCCCCAGCATTTT	CASKDRGNQPQHF
TRBV6-6	TRBJ1-3	.	.	TGTGCCATCACCGAGGGCATCTCTGGAAACACCATATATTTT	CAITEGISGNTIYF
TRBV18	TRBJ1-5	.	.	TGTGCCAGCTCACCCGAGGTTTATCAGCCCCAGCATTTT	CASSPEVYQPQHF
TRBV30	TRBJ1-4	.	TRBD1	TGTGCCGGATCGACAGGGACTAATGAAAAACTGTTTTTT	CAGSTGTNEKLFF
TRBV4-1	TRBJ2-7	.	.	TGCGCCAGCAGCCAAGAACCTACCTCCTACGAGCAGTACTTC	CASSQEPTSYEQYF
TRBV10-3	TRBJ1-1	.	.	TGTGCCATCAAAGACAGGCAGAACACTGAAGCTTTCTTT	CAIKDRQNTEAFF
TRBV15	TRBJ1-1	.	.	TGTGCCACCAGCACTCGGGACACTGAAGCTTTCTTT	CATSTRDTEAFF
TRBV15	TRBJ2-7	.	.	TGTGCCACCAGGTCAGGACAGCGAGCCTACGAGCAGTACTTC	CATRSGQRAYEQYF
TRBV19	TRBJ2-3	.	.	TGTGCCAGTAAGGACGCGGGTACGCAGTATTTT	CASKDAGTQYF
TRBV5-6	TRBJ1-1	few	TRBD1	TGTGCCAGCAGCTGGCGGGACAGGAACACTGAAGCTTTCTTT	CASSWRDRNTEAFF
TRBV29-1	TRBJ1-3	.	.	TGCAGCGTTGAAGAAGGGAGGGGAATCATATATTTT	CSVEEGRGIIYF
TRBV11-2	TRBJ2-5	.	.	TGTGCCAGCAGCCGCGGGGGCAGGGAGACCCAGTACTTC	CASSRGGRETQYF
TRBV19	TRBJ1-4	.	TRBD1	TGTGCCAGTAGCCGGACAGGGGGAAAACTGTTTTTT	CASSRTGGKLFF
TRBV28	TRBJ1-1	once	.	TGTGCCAGCAGCCCCCTAGGGACACTTATTAACACTGAAGCTTTCTTT	CASSPLGTLINTEAFF
TRBV18	TRBJ1-5	.	TRBD1	TGTGCCAGCTCACCCCCTAGTAACAGGGACAGGCAGCCCCAGCATTTT	CASSPPSNRDRQPQHF
TRBV5-4	TRBJ2-1	few	.	TGTGCCAGCCCTGGGGGGAGGAATAACAATGAGCAGTTCTTC	CASPGGRNNNEQFF
TRBV7-2	TRBJ2-1	.	.	TGTGCCAGCAGCTTAGAACCAGCCGGGGGCAATGAGCAGTTCTTC	CASSLEPAGGNEQFF
TRBV7-9	TRBJ2-7	.	TRBD1	TGTGCCAGCAGCTTAGTTGCAGGGGGCTCGAACGAGCAGTACTTC	CASSLVAGGSNEQYF
TRBV9	TRBJ2-7	.	.	TGTGCCAGCAGCGTAGACGGCGGGTCAGCCTACGAGCAGTACTTC	CASSVDGGSAYEQYF
TRBV7-9	TRBJ2-3	.	TRBD2	TGTGCCAGCAGCGTAAGACTAGCGGGGAGCACAGATACGCAGTATTTT	CASSVRLAGSTDTQYF
TRBV10-1	TRBJ2-5	.	TRBD1	TGCGCCAGCAACTCGACAGGGTTGGAGACCCAGTACTTC	CASNSTGLETQYF
TRBV9	TRBJ2-3	.	.	TGTGCCAGCAGCCTCGAAGGGGGGGATTCAGATACGCAGTATTTT	CASSLEGGDSDTQYF
TRBV19	TRBJ2-5	once	.	TGTGCCAGTAGTATGAGGAGGGATCAAGAGACCCAGTACTTC	CASSMRRDQETQYF
TRBV27	TRBJ2-7	.	.	TGTGCCAGCAGTTGGAAGGCAGGTCGACCCTACGAGCAGTACTTC	CASSWKAGRPYEQYF
TRBV4-1	TRBJ2-7	.	TRBD2	TGCGCCAGCAGCCAAGTGGGAGGGGAGCAGTACTTC	CASSQVGGEQYF
TRBV7-9	TRBJ2-3	.	.	TGTGCCAGCAGCTTAGACAGGGACACAGATACGCAGTATTTT	CASSLDRDTDTQYF
TRBV6-5	TRBJ1-1	.	TRBD1	TGTGCCAGCAGCAGGACAGGGGGCAGGACTGAAGCTTTCTTT	CASSRTGGRTEAFF
TRBV9	TRBJ1-1	.	.	TGTGCCAGCAGCGTAGGACCGGGATTGAACTCTGAAGCTTTCTTT	CASSVGPGLNSEAFF
TRBV5-1	TRBJ2-3	.	.	TGCGCCAGCAGCTTGGGACAGAGCACAGATACGCAGTATTTT	CASSLGQSTDTQYF
TRBV7-2	TRBJ2-1	.	TRBD2	TGTGCCAGCAGCTTAGTAGGGACTAGCGGGAGCGGAGATTACAATGAGCAGTTCTTC	CASSLVGTSGSGDYNEQFF
TRBV30	TRBJ2-1	.	.	TGTGCCTGGAGTGTAATCGGGGTATACAATGAGCAGTTCTTC	CAWSVIGVYNEQFF
TRBV27	TRBJ2-7	many	.	TGTGCCAGCAGCGCCGGGAGCTCCTACGAGCAGTACTTC	CASSAGSSYEQYF
TRBV30	TRBJ2-3	.	.	TGTGCCTGGAGTGCCCAGCGGAACACAGATACGCAGTATTTT	CAWSAQRNTDTQYF
TRBV27	TRBJ1-6	.	.	TGTGCCAGCAGTTTCGGACAGCAAAGGTATAATTCACCCCTCCACTTT	CASSFGQQRYNSPLHF
TRBV7-2	TRBJ2-1	.	TRBD1	TGTGCCAGCACCAAACCGCGGGACAGGGATCATGAGCAGTTCTTC	CASTKPRDRDHEQFF
TRBV5-1	TRBJ2-2	.	.	TGCGGCAGCTCCCCTTCGGCGAACACCGGGGAGCTGTTTTTT	CGSSPSANTGELFF